The source of this T cell receptor (beta chain) is a study of T cell responses to AZD1222 COVID-19 vaccine. In the study overall: It was second doses at about 4 or about 12 weeks that were pooled. General study findings and limits: Repertoire sampling was restricted to post-peak T cell response timepoints.

Profiled with immunoSEQ multiplex PCR; TCRdb holds only in-frame clones, not every one. The table shows roughly 97,000 clones, with approximately 90% occurring only once. A remark on this clone: The antigen is not known.

This CDR3 is built from 11 residues. The germline V gene has CDR1 SGHTA and CDR2 FQGNSA. V was pared by 6 bases and J by 3 bases, with 4 bases between. This material consisted of peripheral blood, taken on day 0 of AZD1222 vaccination. The chain recombines TRBV7-2 with TRBJ2-3; D unclear. This sequence was found in an adult in good health. The CDR3 DNA reads TGTGCCAGCAGTCGGACAGATACGCAGTATTTT. It encodes CASSRTDTQYF.